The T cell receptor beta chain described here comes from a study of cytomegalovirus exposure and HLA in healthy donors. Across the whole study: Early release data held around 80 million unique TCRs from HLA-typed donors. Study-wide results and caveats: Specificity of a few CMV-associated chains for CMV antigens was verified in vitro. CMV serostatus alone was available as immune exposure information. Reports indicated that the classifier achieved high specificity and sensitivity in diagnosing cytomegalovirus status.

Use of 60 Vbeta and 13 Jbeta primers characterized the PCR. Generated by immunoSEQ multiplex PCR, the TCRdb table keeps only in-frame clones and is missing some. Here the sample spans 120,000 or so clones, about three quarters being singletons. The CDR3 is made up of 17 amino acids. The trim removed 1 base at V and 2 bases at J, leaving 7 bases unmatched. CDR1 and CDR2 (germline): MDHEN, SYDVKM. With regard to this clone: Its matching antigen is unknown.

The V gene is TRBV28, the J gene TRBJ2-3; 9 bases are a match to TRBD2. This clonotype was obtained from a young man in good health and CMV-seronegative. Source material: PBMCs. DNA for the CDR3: TGTGCCAGCAGTTTATTTTCTAGCGGGAAATTCACAGATACGCAGTATTTT. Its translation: CASSLFSSGKFTDTQYF. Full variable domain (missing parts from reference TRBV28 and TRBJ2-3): DVKVTQSSRYLVKRTGEKVFLECVQDMDHENMFWYRQDPGLGLRLIYFSYDVKMKEKGDIPEGYSVSREKKERFSLILESASTNQTSMYLCASSLFSSGKFTDTQYFGPGTRLTVL.